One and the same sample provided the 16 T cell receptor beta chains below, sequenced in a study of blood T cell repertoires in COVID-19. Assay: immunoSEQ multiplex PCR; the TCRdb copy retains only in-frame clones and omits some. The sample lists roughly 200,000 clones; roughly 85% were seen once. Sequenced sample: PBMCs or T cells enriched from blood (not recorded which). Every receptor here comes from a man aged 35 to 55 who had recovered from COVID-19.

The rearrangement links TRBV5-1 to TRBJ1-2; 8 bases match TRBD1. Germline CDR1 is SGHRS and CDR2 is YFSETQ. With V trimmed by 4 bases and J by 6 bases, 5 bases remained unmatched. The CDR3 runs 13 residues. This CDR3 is CASSRPDRDGYTF. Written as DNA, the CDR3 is TGCGCCAGCAGCAGGCCGGACAGGGATGGCTACACCTTC.

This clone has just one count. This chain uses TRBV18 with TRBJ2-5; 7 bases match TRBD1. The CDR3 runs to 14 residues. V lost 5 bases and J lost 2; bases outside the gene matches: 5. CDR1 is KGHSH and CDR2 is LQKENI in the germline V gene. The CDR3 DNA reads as TGTGCCAGCTCAACCGGGACAGCACAAGAGACCCAGTACTTC. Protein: CASSTGTAQETQYF.

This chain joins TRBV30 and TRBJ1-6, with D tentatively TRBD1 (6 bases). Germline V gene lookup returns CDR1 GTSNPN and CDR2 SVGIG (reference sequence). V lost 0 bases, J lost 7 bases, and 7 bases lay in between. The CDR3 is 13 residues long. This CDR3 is CAWSVQGNSPLHF. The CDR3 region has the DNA TGTGCCTGGAGTGTACAGGGAAATTCACCCCTCCACTTT.

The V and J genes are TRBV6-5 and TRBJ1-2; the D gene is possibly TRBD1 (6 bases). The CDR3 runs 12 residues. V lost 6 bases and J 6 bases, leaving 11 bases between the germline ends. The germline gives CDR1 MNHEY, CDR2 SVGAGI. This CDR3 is CASRRGGNGYTF. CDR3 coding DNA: TGTGCCAGCAGACGGGGGGGCAATGGCTACACCTTC.

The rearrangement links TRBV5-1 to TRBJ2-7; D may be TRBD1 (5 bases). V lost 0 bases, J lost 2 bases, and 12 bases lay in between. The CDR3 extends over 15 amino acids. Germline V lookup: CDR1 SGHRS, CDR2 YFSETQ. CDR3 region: CASSLAAHRTYEQYF. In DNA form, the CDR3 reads TGCGCCAGCAGCTTGGCCGCTCACAGGACCTACGAGCAGTACTTC.

The CDR3, as DNA: TGTGCCAGCAGTCCCGGGGGGACAGGCTGGGGCTACACCTTC. Encoded protein: CASSPGGTGWGYTF. The genes are TRBV28 and TRBJ1-2; 8 bases are shared with TRBD1. The germline V gene has CDR1 MDHEN and CDR2 SYDVKM. The junction had 10 bases not matched to a gene; V was cut back by 5 bases and J by 8 bases. CDR3 size: 14 residues.

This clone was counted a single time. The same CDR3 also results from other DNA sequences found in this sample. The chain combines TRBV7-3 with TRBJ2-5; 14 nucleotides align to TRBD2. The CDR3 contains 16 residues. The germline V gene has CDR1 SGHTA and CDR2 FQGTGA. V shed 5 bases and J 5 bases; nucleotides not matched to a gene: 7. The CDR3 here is CASSLGTSGSGETQYF. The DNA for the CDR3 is TGTGCCAGCAGCCTCGGGACTAGCGGGAGCGGTGAGACCCAGTACTTC. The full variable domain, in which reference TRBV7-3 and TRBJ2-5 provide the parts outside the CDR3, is GAGVSQTPSNKVTEKGKYVELRCDPISGHTALYWYRQSLGQGPEFLIYFQGTGAADDSGLPNDRFFAVRPEGSVSTLKIQRTERGDSAVYLCASSLGTSGSGETQYFGPGTRLLVL.

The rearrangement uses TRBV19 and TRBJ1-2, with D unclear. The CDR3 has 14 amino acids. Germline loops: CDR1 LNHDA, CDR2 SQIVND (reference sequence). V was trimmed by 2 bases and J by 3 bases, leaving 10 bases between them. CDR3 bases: TGTGCCAGTAGTATAACATCCGCCTACTATGGCTACACCTTC. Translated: CASSITSAYYGYTF.

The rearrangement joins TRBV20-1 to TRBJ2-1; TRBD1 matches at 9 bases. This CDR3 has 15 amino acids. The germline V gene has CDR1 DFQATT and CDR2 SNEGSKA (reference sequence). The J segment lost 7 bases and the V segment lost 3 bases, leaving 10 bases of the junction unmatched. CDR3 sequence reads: CSASPPDRGVNEQFF. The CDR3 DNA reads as TGCAGTGCTAGTCCCCCAGACAGGGGGGTAAATGAGCAGTTCTTC.

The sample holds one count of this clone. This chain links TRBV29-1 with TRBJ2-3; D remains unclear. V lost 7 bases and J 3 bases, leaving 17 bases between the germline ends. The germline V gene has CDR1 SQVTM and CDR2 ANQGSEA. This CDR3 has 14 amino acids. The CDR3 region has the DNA TGCAGCGCAAGAGATTCCCAAGCTACAGATACGCAGTATTTT. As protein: CSARDSQATDTQYF.

The CDR3 coding sequence is TGTGCCAGCAGCGTCACAGGGCTGGGTCAGCCCCAGCATTTT. Translated: CASSVTGLGQPQHF. The chain recombines TRBV9 with TRBJ1-5; D is possibly TRBD1 (6 bases). The CDR3 runs 14 residues. Germline CDR1 SGDLS, CDR2 YYNGEE. V was shortened by 2 bases and J by 6 bases, with 12 bases between the two germline ends.

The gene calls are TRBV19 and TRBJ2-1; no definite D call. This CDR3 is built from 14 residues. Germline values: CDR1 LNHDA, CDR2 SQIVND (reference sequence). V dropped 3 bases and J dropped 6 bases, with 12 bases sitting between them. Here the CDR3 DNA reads TGTGCCAGTAGTATCTCAAACTCCCCCAATGAGCAGTTCTTC. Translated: CASSISNSPNEQFF.

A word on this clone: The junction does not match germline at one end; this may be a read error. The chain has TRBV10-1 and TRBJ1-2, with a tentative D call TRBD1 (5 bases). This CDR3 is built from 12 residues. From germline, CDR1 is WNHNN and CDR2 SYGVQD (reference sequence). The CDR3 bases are TGCGCCAGCAGTGATGGTTACAGGCCCTACGCCTTC. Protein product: CASSDGYRPYAF.

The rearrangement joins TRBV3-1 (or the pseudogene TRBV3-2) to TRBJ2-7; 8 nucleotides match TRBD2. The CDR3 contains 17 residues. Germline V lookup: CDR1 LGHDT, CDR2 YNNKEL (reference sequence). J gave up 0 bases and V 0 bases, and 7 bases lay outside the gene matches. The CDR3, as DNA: TGTGCCAGCAGCCAAGATCGGAGACTAGCGAGCTCCTACGAGCAGTACTTC. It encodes CASSQDRRLASSYEQYF.

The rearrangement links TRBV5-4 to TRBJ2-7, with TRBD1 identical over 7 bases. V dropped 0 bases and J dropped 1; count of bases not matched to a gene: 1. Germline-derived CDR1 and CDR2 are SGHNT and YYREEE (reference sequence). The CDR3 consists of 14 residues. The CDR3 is CASSLAQGSYEQYF. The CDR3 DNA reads TGTGCCAGCAGCTTGGCACAGGGGTCCTACGAGCAGTACTTC.

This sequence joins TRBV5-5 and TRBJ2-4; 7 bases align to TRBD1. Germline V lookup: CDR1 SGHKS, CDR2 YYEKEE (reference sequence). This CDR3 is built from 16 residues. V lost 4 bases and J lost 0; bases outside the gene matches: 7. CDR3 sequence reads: CASSRGQLLAKNIQYF. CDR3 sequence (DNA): TGTGCCAGCAGCAGGGGACAGCTCCTAGCCAAAAACATTCAGTACTTC.